The 22 T cell receptor beta chains listed next were all sequenced from one sample in a study of T cell changes during pregnancy in multiple sclerosis. TCRdb keeps only in-frame clones here, not all; method: immunoSEQ multiplex PCR. The sample yields around 40,000 clones, approximately 94% seen once. The input for sequencing was CD4+ T cells from peripheral blood mononuclear cells, taken in the third trimester of pregnancy. These receptors all stem from a female donor with multiple sclerosis, enrolled in a pregnancy study.

The rearrangement uses TRBV5-1 and TRBJ2-3; 9 nucleotides match TRBD1. With V trimmed by 5 bases and J by 2 bases, 3 bases remained unmatched. Per the germline V gene, CDR1 is SGHRS and CDR2 is YFSETQ. The CDR3 loop spans 14 amino acids. The CDR3 DNA reads as TGCGCCAGCAGAACAGGGGGCACCACAGATACGCAGTATTTT. Translation gives CASRTGGTTDTQYF. Variable domain in full (rest from reference TRBV5-1 and TRBJ2-3): KAGVTQTPRYLIKTRGQQVTLSCSPISGHRSVSWYQQTPGQGLQFLFEYFSETQRNKGNFPGRFSGRQFSNSRSEMNVSTLELGDSALYLCASRTGGTTDTQYFGPGTRLTVL.

This sequence joins TRBV5-1 and TRBJ1-4; a weak D match, TRBD1 (5 bases). The ends were cut back, 0 bases at V and 8 bases at J, with 14 bases in the middle. CDR1 is SGHRS, CDR2 YFSETQ, per germline. This CDR3 has 15 residues. Here the CDR3 reads CASSLGAGLGEKLFF. CDR3 nucleotides: TGCGCCAGCAGCTTGGGAGCAGGGCTCGGGGAAAAACTGTTTTTT.

The chain recombines TRBV6-1 with TRBJ2-1, with 7 bases lining up with TRBD2. In germline, CDR1 is MNHNS, CDR2 SASEGT. V shed 0 bases, J shed 8 bases, and the junction held 1 base outside the gene matches. This CDR3 has 13 amino acids. The CDR3 coding sequence is TGTGCCAGCAGTGAAGCGCTAGCGGATGAGCAGTTCTTC. Amino acid sequence: CASSEALADEQFF.

The chain carries TRBV5-5 and TRBJ2-4; D is perhaps TRBD1 (6 bases). Trimming stripped 3 bases from V and 6 bases from J, with 13 bases between. Per the germline V gene, CDR1 is SGHKS and CDR2 is YYEKEE (reference sequence). The CDR3 covers 14 residues. The CDR3 DNA is TGTGCCAGCAGCTCAGGGGTCGACCGAAACATTCAGTACTTC. This gives the protein CASSSGVDRNIQYF. Together with reference TRBV5-5 and TRBJ2-4, the CDR3 gives the full variable domain: DAGVTQSPTHLIKTRGQQVTLRCSPISGHKSVSWYQQVLGQGPQFIFQYYEKEERGRGNFPDRFSARQFPNYSSELNVNALLLGDSALYLCASSSGVDRNIQYFGAGTRLSVL.

This sequence joins TRBV6-1 and TRBJ2-5; no clear D. Looked up from germline, CDR1 is MNHNS and CDR2 is SASEGT. Trimming took 8 bases from V and 4 from J, leaving 17 bases between them. The CDR3 is 14 amino acids. As DNA, the CDR3 is TGTGCCAGCCTGTGGTCTAGTTTTGGAGAGACCCAGTACTTC. This gives the protein CASLWSSFGETQYF.

This chain connects TRBV5-1 to TRBJ1-1; the match to TRBD1 covers 12 bases. Germline V gene lookup returns CDR1 SGHRS and CDR2 YFSETQ. V was clipped by 2 bases and J by 6 bases; unmatched bases: 2. CDR3 length: 14 residues. CDR3 sequence: CASSFGTGGAEAFF. CDR3 in DNA: TGCGCCAGCAGCTTTGGGACAGGGGGCGCTGAAGCTTTCTTT.

This chain links TRBV5-1 with TRBJ1-1; TRBD1 matches at 7 bases. The CDR3 has 15 residues. The germline V gene encodes CDR1 SGHRS and CDR2 YFSETQ. V lost 0 bases and J lost 3; bases outside the gene matches: 5. CDR3 nucleotide sequence: TGCGCCAGCAGCTTGGAGACAGGGCGGGACACTGAAGCTTTCTTT. Its translation is CASSLETGRDTEAFF. Full variable domain (outside the CDR3, taken from reference TRBV5-1 and TRBJ1-1): KAGVTQTPRYLIKTRGQQVTLSCSPISGHRSVSWYQQTPGQGLQFLFEYFSETQRNKGNFPGRFSGRQFSNSRSEMNVSTLELGDSALYLCASSLETGRDTEAFFGQGTRLTVV.

The DNA of the CDR3 is TGTGCCAGCAGCCCAGGGACAGTCGGAAACACCATATATTTT. It encodes CASSPGTVGNTIYF. The chain employs TRBV9 and TRBJ1-3; 7 nucleotides align to TRBD1. V dropped 4 bases and J dropped 4; count of bases not matched to a gene: 5. This CDR3 is 14 amino acids long. Germline V gives CDR1 SGDLS, CDR2 YYNGEE.

CDR3 sequence: CASRKTGTNIQYF. CDR3 in DNA: TGTGCCAGCAGAAAGACAGGGACAAACATTCAGTACTTC. This chain connects TRBV27 to TRBJ2-4, with 7 bases lining up with TRBD1. Looked up from germline, CDR1 is MNHEY and CDR2 is SMNVEV (reference sequence). The CDR3 has 13 residues. The V gene end was trimmed by 6 bases and the J gene end by 6 bases; junction bases not matched to a gene: 5.

V gene TRBV5-4 combines with J gene TRBJ2-3, with D uncertain. Trimming took off 0 bases at V and 0 bases at J, with 2 bases between the two ends. Germline V lookup: CDR1 SGHNT, CDR2 YYREEE (reference sequence). The CDR3 runs to 13 residues. The CDR3 here is CASSLASTDTQYF. The CDR3 nucleotides are TGTGCCAGCAGCTTGGCTAGCACAGATACGCAGTATTTT.

This clone came up a few times. V gene TRBV30 combines with J gene TRBJ2-7; TRBD2 agrees at 14 bases. This CDR3 is 13 amino acids long. Looked up from germline, CDR1 is GTSNPN and CDR2 is SVGIG (reference sequence). The junction had 1 base not matched to a gene; V was cut back by 5 bases and J by 4 bases. The CDR3 loop reads CAWGTSGSYEQYF. The DNA of the CDR3 is TGTGCCTGGGGGACTAGCGGGAGTTACGAGCAGTACTTC.

The chain joins TRBV28 to TRBJ2-7; 8 bases map to TRBD2. The germline CDR1 and CDR2 sequences are MDHEN and SYDVKM. Trimming cost V 2 bases and J 3 bases; bases outside gene matches: 12. This CDR3 comprises 17 residues. The CDR3, as DNA: TGTGCCAGCAGTTTAATCCGGCGAGCGGGAGTTGTCTACGAGCAGTACTTC. This sequence encodes CASSLIRRAGVVYEQYF.

The V call is TRBV30, the J call TRBJ2-3; 9 bases are a match to TRBD2. Per the germline V gene, CDR1 is GTSNPN and CDR2 is SVGIG (reference sequence). The V segment lost 1 base and the J segment 6 bases; nucleotides outside the gene matches: 5. The CDR3 consists of 14 residues. CDR3 residues: CAWSGGLAPDTQYF. CDR3 nucleotides: TGTGCCTGGAGTGGAGGACTAGCGCCCGATACGCAGTATTTT.

This chain joins TRBV12-5 and TRBJ2-1; D not certain. The germline gives CDR1 LGHNT, CDR2 FRNRAP. V lost 6 bases, J lost 4 bases, and 19 bases lay in between. This CDR3 has 16 residues. The CDR3 spells CASGSMGQTDYNEQFF. The CDR3 DNA reads as TGTGCTAGTGGCTCAATGGGCCAAACTGATTACAATGAGCAGTTCTTC.

V and J are TRBV6-5 and TRBJ2-7; TRBD2 agrees at 12 bases. Germline V gene data show CDR1 as MNHEY and CDR2 as SVGAGI. The length of the CDR3 is 15 residues. The V segment lost 6 bases and the J segment 0 bases; nucleotides outside the gene matches: 3. CDR3 region: CASSRTSGDSYEQYF. CDR3 coding DNA: TGTGCCAGCAGCAGGACTAGCGGGGACTCCTACGAGCAGTACTTC.

The chain couples TRBV14 to TRBJ2-1; 9 bases align to TRBD2. Trimming at V came to 1 base and at J to 0 bases, leaving 10 bases not matched to a gene. The CDR3 has 19 residues. Per the germline V gene, CDR1 is SGHDN and CDR2 is FVKESK. The CDR3 loop reads CASSQVLAGAGPSYNEQFF. CDR3 in DNA: TGTGCCAGCAGCCAAGTCTTAGCGGGAGCGGGCCCCTCCTACAATGAGCAGTTCTTC.

This clone was recorded only once. The rearrangement links TRBV19 to TRBJ2-7; D possibly corresponds to TRBD1 (5 bases). Germline V gives CDR1 LNHDA, CDR2 SQIVND (reference sequence). The germline V and J ends were trimmed by 0 bases and 0 bases, with 15 bases remaining between them. This CDR3 is 17 amino acids long. As DNA, the CDR3 is TGTGCCAGTAGTATAGATCAGGGCAGCCGAAACTCCTACGAGCAGTACTTC. Translated: CASSIDQGSRNSYEQYF. The complete variable domain, with remaining parts taken from reference TRBV19 and TRBJ2-7, reads DGGITQSPKYLFRKEGQNVTLSCEQNLNHDAMYWYRQDPGQGLRLIYYSQIVNDFQKGDIAEGYSVSREKKESFPLTVTSAQKNPTAFYLCASSIDQGSRNSYEQYFGPGTRLTVT.

This chain connects TRBV6-6 to TRBJ2-7; 7 nucleotides align to TRBD1. Trimming took 7 bases from V and 3 from J; bases not matched to a gene: 9. The CDR3 length is 14 residues. In germline, CDR1 is MNHNY, CDR2 SVGAGI (reference sequence). This chain's CDR3 is CASNRGLGIYEQYF. The CDR3 nucleotides are TGTGCCAGCAATAGGGGGCTCGGAATCTACGAGCAGTACTTC.

The gene calls are TRBV5-1 and TRBJ2-5; 8 positions match TRBD2. V shed 0 bases and J 0 bases; nucleotides not matched to a gene: 4. Germline CDR1 and CDR2: SGHRS and YFSETQ. The CDR3 contains 16 residues. The DNA for the CDR3 is TGCGCCAGCAGCTTGGGCCTCGGGGGGGACCAAGAGACCCAGTACTTC. It translates to CASSLGLGGDQETQYF.

V gene TRBV5-1 combines with J gene TRBJ2-7; D not resolved. CDR3 size: 15 residues. Between the trimmed V and J ends, which lost 0 bases and 0 bases, there was a span of 10 bases. Germline-derived CDR1 and CDR2 are SGHRS and YFSETQ. The CDR3: CASSLGTASSYEQYF. As DNA, the CDR3 is TGCGCCAGCAGCTTGGGAACCGCGAGCTCCTACGAGCAGTACTTC.

This chain connects TRBV6-5 to TRBJ1-5; 8 nucleotides agree with TRBD1. The junction had 8 bases not matched to a gene; V was cut back by 6 bases and J by 4 bases. In germline, CDR1 is MNHEY, CDR2 SVGAGI. The CDR3 covers 15 residues. The CDR3 region is CASSKGTGKNQPQHF. The CDR3 coding sequence is TGTGCCAGCAGCAAGGGGACAGGAAAAAATCAGCCCCAGCATTTT.

The chain links TRBV9 to TRBJ2-2; 8 nucleotides match TRBD2. The CDR3 runs to 16 residues. The germline CDR1 and CDR2 sequences are SGDLS and YYNGEE. Unmatched junction bases numbered 7, after V lost 0 bases and J lost 6 bases. Here the CDR3 DNA reads TGTGCCAGCAGCGTAGCAACCGGGGGGGTTGCCGGGGAGCTGTTTTTT. Its translation is CASSVATGGVAGELFF.